This TCR beta chain was sequenced for a study of human T cells and chemical hapten exposure (dated by TCRdb to the early 2020s). Notes on the research overall: For sensitization, 2% DPC in acetone was applied to a roughly 2 cm by roughly 2 cm area of upper inner arm skin. Blood samples were taken from patients before sensitization (week 0) and then at 2, 6 and about 24 weeks after DPC sensitization. Throughout the study period of around 24 weeks, patients also received therapeutic DPC doses to the scalp every week. Libraries were combined into a pool for sequencing, and differences in TCR yield between samples came mainly from small differences in library volumes within the pool. Blood for TCR sequencing was provided by twenty-nine alopecia patients at one to four time points (pre-sensitization, 2, 6 and 24 weeks). Patch tests used Finn chambers with 0.01% DPC on the upper back, scored after 6 days by International Contact Dermatitis Research Group standards. The patient cohort, mostly female, included alopecia areata with under or over 50% scalp involvement, alopecia totalis and alopecia universalis. Peripheral blood TCR repertoire changes were tracked in vivo in alopecia patients during primary and secondary sensitization to the hapten diphenylcyclopropenone (DPC).

This clonotype was detected many times. Its antigen target is currently unknown. Base quality data are lacking; no much larger clone is found one base away. Study-wide conclusions, independent of this receptor: Repeated subsampling changed both the strength of the expansion versus patch-test correlation and the threshold at which the correlation became significant. Because all patients had alopecia, a presumed autoimmune disease, the immune response of the patients might differ from that of healthy individuals. DPC sensitization did not change the number of TCRs with a frequency above 1 in 1000, and there was no evidence of changes in global repertoire structure. Significantly more large CDR3 similarity clusters were formed by expanded TCRs than by pre-sensitization or healthy control sets, consistent with antigen-driven responses. The number of PT1 expanded TCRs positively correlated with patch test score, significant at thresholds 8, 16 and 32 but not 4.

This specimen's time point label, per the study, means: patch test 1, 2 weeks after DPC sensitization. The label giving this sample's treatment or condition can be read as: therapeutic diphenylcyclopropenone sensitization with weekly scalp DPC. At every patch-test visit, the blood draw took place before the patch test was put on. Eligible patients were aged 18 to 70, diagnosed with alopecia, deemed suitable for DPC therapy, and excluded if pregnant. Total RNA was extracted from unfractionated whole blood that had been collected in Tempus Blood RNA tubes. The library relied on RACE. The reads were generated on a NextSeq 500. During library preparation, unique molecular identifiers were attached to individual cDNA molecules so that TCRs could be counted in a quantitative, reproducible way. Each blood RNA sample was used to sequence both TCR alpha and TCR beta chains. The authors' analysis ran thus. The median number of TCRs per sample was 95,638, ranging from about 20,000 to 750,000. The Decombinator software suite was used to annotate the V, J and CDR3 of the TCR reads. To make PS versus PT1 abundance plots, every sample was subsampled to the same number of TCRs (28,000). Expanded TCRs were defined as absent before sensitization and observed at least eight times at the 2-week time point. TCRdb trimmed public reads at Q25 via fastp, called clones via MiXCR and kept in-frame beta chains. Rows are combined by CDR3 protein, so each entry shows the most common genes and DNA. These V and J calls are TCRdb output, not the study's own analysis. The table for this sample lists tens of thousands of distinct CDR3 sequences; roughly a tenth of them were counted only once. 2% to 2.5% of the sample is held by the ten biggest clonotypes.

The germline V gene supplies CDR1 SGHTA and CDR2 FQGNSA. Between the V and J ends, shortened by 2 bases and 6 bases respectively, the junction contains 12 bases. The CDR3 starts with the cysteine, ends with the phenylalanine, and has 14 residues. Of the read, only the CDR3 DNA is kept; its 42 bases are in frame from base 1. This sequence was found in a man aged 35 to 55 with alopecia areata. Some clones in this sample may be carry-over from other donors' samples. This specimen was whole blood, taken in connection with sensitization to the hapten diphenylcyclopropenone (DPC). The chain links TRBV7-2 with TRBJ2-3; the D call is possibly TRBD1 or TRBD2, each sharing 5 bases. The CDR3 here reads CASSLRGPADTQYF. The DNA sequence reads TGTGCCAGCAGCTTAAGGGGACCGGCGGATACGCAGTATTTT.